Shown below are 8 T cell receptor beta chains from a single sample sequenced in a study of CD8 T cells in ankylosing spondylitis. These receptors have no identified antigens. A single record per CDR3 protein comes from TCRdb applying MiXCR to the 5' RACE reads. Among around 390,000 distinct CDR3 sequences listed, about 20% were seen once. Study-wide points: In ankylosing spondylitis blood, a motif of roughly 8 highly homologous TCR beta variants appeared characteristic.

The sequenced material came from blood, either unsorted or a sorted T cell fraction (not recorded which). These receptors were obtained from a male donor with ankylosing spondylitis.

This clonotype was seen more than once but under ten times. The chain is built from TRBV12-3 or TRBV12-4 and TRBJ2-2; a weak D match, TRBD2 (6 bases). The CDR3 contains 15 residues. V lost 3 bases and J 3 bases, leaving 11 bases between the germline ends. The CDR3: CASSLGLWDTGELFF. DNA of the CDR3: TGTGCCAGCAGTTTGGGACTCTGGGACACCGGGGAGCTGTTTTTT.

The J gene is TRBJ1-6, the V gene TRBV6-4; D call uncertain. The germline V gene encodes CDR1 MRHNA and CDR2 SNTAGT. CDR3 length: 13 amino acids. V dropped 4 bases and J dropped 7 bases, with 8 bases sitting between them. This CDR3 reads CASSVSANSPLHF. In DNA form, the CDR3 reads TGTGCCAGCAGTGTTTCAGCAAATTCACCCCTCCACTTT.

This clonotype turned up a few times. V usage is TRBV18 and J usage is TRBJ2-7; unclear D gene. The V gene lost 0 bases and the J gene lost 3 bases, with 6 bases spanning the gap. In germline, CDR1 is KGHSH, CDR2 LQKENI. The CDR3 runs to 13 residues. CDR3: CASSPPANYEQYF. The CDR3 coding sequence is TGTGCCAGCTCACCACCAGCTAACTACGAGCAGTACTTC.

This clonotype turned up a few times. The chain joins TRBV14 to TRBJ2-7, with no clear D. This CDR3 is built from 14 residues. Germline values: CDR1 SGHDN, CDR2 FVKESK. Trimming removed 0 bases from V and 6 bases from J, with 12 bases in between. The CDR3 DNA sequence: TGTGCCAGCAGCCAAGATGTAGGCCTAGTCGAGCAGTACTTC. Its translation: CASSQDVGLVEQYF.

The CDR3 loop reads CASSLDLRGTDTQYF. The CDR3 DNA is TGTGCCAGCAGCTTAGATCTGAGGGGGACAGATACGCAGTATTTT. The chain links TRBV11-3 to TRBJ2-3, with a weak D call TRBD1 (6 bases). From germline, CDR1 is SGHNT and CDR2 YENEEA. V shed 0 bases and J shed 3 bases, with 10 bases lying between them. The CDR3 totals 15 residues. Based on the CDR3 plus reference TRBV11-3 and TRBJ2-3, the full variable domain is EAGVVQSPRYKIIEKKQPVAFWCNPISGHNTLYWYLQNLGQGPELLIRYENEEAVDDSQLPKDRFSAERLKGVDSTLKIQPAELGDSAVYLCASSLDLRGTDTQYFGPGTRLTVL.

This clonotype turned up a few times. The rearrangement joins TRBV2 to TRBJ2-3, with D possibly TRBD1 on 6 matching bases. The V end lost 4 bases, the J end lost 4 bases, and 18 bases lay between the germline ends. The CDR3 contains 16 residues. Per the germline V gene, CDR1 is SNHLY and CDR2 is FYNNEI. For the CDR3, the DNA is TGTGCCAGCAGTGTGGTCAGGGGTGAGAGTGCAGATACGCAGTATTTT. Amino acid sequence: CASSVVRGESADTQYF.

The gene calls are TRBV12-3 or TRBV12-4 and TRBJ2-1; tentative D call: TRBD1 (6 bases). Deletions cut 2 bases from V and 7 bases from J, with 12 bases between. The CDR3 covers 14 residues. The DNA of the CDR3 is TGTGCCAGCAGTTTATGGCAGGGGAGTAATGAGCAGTTCTTC. The encoded protein is CASSLWQGSNEQFF.

This chain uses TRBV7-7 with TRBJ2-7; 7 bases align to TRBD2. V was clipped by 3 bases and J by 6 bases; unmatched bases: 11. The germline CDR1 and CDR2 sequences are SSHAT and FNYEAQ (reference sequence). The CDR3 consists of 15 residues. The chain's CDR3 is CASSFRPAGILEQYF. Here the CDR3 DNA reads TGTGCCAGCAGCTTTCGGCCAGCGGGAATTCTCGAGCAGTACTTC.